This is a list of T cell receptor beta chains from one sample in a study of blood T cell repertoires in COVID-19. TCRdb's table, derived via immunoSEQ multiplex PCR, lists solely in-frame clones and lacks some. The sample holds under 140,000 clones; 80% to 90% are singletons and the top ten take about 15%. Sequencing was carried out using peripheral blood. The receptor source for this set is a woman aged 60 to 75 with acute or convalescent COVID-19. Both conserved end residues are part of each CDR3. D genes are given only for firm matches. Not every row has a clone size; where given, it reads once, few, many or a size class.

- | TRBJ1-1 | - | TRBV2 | CASSDQGNTEAFF | TGTGCCAGCAGTGACCAGGGGAACACTGAAGCTTTCTTT
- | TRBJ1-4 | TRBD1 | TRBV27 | CASAGTGFNEKLFF | TGTGCCAGCGCCGGGACAGGGTTTAATGAAAAACTGTTTTTT
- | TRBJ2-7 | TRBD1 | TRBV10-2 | CASSPGQSYEQYF | TGCGCCAGCAGTCCGGGACAGTCCTACGAGCAGTACTTC
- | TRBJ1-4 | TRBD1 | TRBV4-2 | CASSQGGTAWKLFF | TGTGCCAGCAGCCAAGGGGGGACAGCGTGGAAACTGTTTTTT
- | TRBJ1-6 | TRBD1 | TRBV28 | CASWDRGNSPLHF | TGTGCCAGTTGGGACAGGGGTAATTCACCCCTCCACTTT
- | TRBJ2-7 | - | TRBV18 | CASSPRVPYEQYF | TGTGCCAGCTCACCGAGGGTTCCCTACGAGCAGTACTTC
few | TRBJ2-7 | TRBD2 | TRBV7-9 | CASSFGGRGEGEQYF | TGTGCCAGCAGCTTCGGCGGCCGAGGGGAGGGCGAGCAGTACTTC
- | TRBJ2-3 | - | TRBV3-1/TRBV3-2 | CASSQDWQGRDTQYF | TGTGCCAGCAGCCAAGACTGGCAGGGGAGAGATACGCAGTATTTT
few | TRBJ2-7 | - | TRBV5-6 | CASSPVGRDNYEQYF | TGTGCCAGCAGCCCCGTCGGCAGGGATAACTACGAGCAGTACTTC
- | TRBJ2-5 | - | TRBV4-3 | CASSQDTTGPSHF | TGCGCCAGCAGCCAAGATACTACCGGCCCATCGCACTTC
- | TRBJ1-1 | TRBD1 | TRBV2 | CASFGTGVIEAFF | TGTGCCAGCTTCGGGACAGGGGTGATCGAAGCTTTCTTT